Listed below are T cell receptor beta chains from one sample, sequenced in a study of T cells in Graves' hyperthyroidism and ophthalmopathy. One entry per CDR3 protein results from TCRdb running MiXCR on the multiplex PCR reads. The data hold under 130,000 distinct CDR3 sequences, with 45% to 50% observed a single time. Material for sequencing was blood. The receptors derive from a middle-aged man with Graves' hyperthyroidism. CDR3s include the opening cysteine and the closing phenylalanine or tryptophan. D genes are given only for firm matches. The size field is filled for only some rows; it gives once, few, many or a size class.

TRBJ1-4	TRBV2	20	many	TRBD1	CASSYNYRDRGLEAGEKLFF	TGTGCCAGCAGTTACAATTACCGGGACAGGGGGCTCGAAGCGGGTGAAAAACTGTTTTTT
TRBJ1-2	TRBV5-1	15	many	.	CASSVLADSNYGYTF	TGCGCCAGCAGCGTCTTGGCGGACAGTAACTATGGCTACACCTTC
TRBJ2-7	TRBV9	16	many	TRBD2	CASSKTSGSSRHEQYF	TGTGCCAGCAGCAAAACTAGCGGGAGCTCAAGGCACGAGCAGTACTTC
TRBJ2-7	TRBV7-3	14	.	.	CASSIYRGRHGQYF	TGTGCCAGCAGTATTTACCGGGGGCGGCACGGGCAGTACTTC
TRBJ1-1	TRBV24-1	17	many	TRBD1	CATSDTLGQGVVTEAFF	TGTGCCACCAGTGATACCCTCGGACAGGGGGTGGTCACTGAAGCTTTCTTT
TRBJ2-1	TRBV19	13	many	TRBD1	CASTPDDRDEQFF	TGTGCCAGTACACCCGATGACAGGGATGAGCAGTTCTTC
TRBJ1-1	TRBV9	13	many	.	CASSDDMNTEAFF	TGTGCCAGCAGTGACGATATGAACACTGAAGCTTTCTTT
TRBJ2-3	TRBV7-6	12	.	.	CASSRGADTQYF	TGTGCCAGCTCGCGAGGGGCGGATACGCAGTATTTT
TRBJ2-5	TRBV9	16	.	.	CASSATDANTGETQYF	TGTGCCAGCAGCGCGACAGACGCGAACACCGGGGAGACCCAGTACTTC
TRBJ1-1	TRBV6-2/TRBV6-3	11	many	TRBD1	CASINRGEAFF	TGTGCCAGCATCAACAGGGGTGAAGCTTTCTTT
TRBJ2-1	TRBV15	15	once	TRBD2	CATSRGTSGINEQFF	TGTGCCACCAGCAGAGGGACTAGCGGGATCAATGAGCAGTTCTTC
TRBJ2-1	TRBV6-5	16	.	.	CAGSYSGLKGDNEQFF	TGTGCCGGCAGTTACTCGGGCTTAAAAGGCGACAATGAGCAGTTCTTC
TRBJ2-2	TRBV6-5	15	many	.	CASSSGTPNTGELFF	TGTGCCAGCAGCTCCGGGACACCGAACACCGGGGAGCTGTTTTTT
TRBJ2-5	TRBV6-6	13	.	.	CASSLADGETQYF	TGTGCCAGCAGTCTCGCGGATGGGGAGACCCAGTACTTC
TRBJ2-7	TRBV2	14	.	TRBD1	CPSSTGTGTREQYF	TGTCCCAGCAGCACAGGGACAGGGACCCGCGAGCAGTACTTC
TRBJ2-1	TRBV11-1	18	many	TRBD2	CASSLVAAGGDGYNEQFF	TGTGCCAGCAGCTTAGTAGCAGCGGGAGGAGATGGGTACAATGAGCAGTTCTTC
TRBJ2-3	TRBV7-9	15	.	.	CASSFGVANTDTQYF	TGTGCCAGCAGCTTTGGGGTAGCTAACACAGATACGCAATATTTT
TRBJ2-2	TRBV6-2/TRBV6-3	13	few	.	CASSFNLGGELFF	TGTGCCAGCAGTTTTAATCTTGGCGGGGAGCTGTTTTTT
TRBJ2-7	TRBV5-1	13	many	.	CASSVGRAYEQYF	TGCGCCAGCAGCGTCGGACGGGCCTACGAGCAGTACTTC
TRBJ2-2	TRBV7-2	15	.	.	CASSQVGGFSRELFF	TGTGCCAGCAGCCAAGTTGGGGGCTTCTCCCGGGAGCTGTTTTTT
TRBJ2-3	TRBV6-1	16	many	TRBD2	CASTSVPGLAGVGQYF	TGTGCCAGCACTTCCGTCCCCGGACTAGCGGGAGTCGGGCAGTATTTT
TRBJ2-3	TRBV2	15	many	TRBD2	CASSETLAGGDTQYF	TGTGCCAGCAGTGAAACTCTAGCGGGGGGCGATACGCAGTATTTT
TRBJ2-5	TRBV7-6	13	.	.	CASSLKADSTQYF	TGTGCCAGCAGCTTAAAGGCCGACTCGACCCAGTACTTC